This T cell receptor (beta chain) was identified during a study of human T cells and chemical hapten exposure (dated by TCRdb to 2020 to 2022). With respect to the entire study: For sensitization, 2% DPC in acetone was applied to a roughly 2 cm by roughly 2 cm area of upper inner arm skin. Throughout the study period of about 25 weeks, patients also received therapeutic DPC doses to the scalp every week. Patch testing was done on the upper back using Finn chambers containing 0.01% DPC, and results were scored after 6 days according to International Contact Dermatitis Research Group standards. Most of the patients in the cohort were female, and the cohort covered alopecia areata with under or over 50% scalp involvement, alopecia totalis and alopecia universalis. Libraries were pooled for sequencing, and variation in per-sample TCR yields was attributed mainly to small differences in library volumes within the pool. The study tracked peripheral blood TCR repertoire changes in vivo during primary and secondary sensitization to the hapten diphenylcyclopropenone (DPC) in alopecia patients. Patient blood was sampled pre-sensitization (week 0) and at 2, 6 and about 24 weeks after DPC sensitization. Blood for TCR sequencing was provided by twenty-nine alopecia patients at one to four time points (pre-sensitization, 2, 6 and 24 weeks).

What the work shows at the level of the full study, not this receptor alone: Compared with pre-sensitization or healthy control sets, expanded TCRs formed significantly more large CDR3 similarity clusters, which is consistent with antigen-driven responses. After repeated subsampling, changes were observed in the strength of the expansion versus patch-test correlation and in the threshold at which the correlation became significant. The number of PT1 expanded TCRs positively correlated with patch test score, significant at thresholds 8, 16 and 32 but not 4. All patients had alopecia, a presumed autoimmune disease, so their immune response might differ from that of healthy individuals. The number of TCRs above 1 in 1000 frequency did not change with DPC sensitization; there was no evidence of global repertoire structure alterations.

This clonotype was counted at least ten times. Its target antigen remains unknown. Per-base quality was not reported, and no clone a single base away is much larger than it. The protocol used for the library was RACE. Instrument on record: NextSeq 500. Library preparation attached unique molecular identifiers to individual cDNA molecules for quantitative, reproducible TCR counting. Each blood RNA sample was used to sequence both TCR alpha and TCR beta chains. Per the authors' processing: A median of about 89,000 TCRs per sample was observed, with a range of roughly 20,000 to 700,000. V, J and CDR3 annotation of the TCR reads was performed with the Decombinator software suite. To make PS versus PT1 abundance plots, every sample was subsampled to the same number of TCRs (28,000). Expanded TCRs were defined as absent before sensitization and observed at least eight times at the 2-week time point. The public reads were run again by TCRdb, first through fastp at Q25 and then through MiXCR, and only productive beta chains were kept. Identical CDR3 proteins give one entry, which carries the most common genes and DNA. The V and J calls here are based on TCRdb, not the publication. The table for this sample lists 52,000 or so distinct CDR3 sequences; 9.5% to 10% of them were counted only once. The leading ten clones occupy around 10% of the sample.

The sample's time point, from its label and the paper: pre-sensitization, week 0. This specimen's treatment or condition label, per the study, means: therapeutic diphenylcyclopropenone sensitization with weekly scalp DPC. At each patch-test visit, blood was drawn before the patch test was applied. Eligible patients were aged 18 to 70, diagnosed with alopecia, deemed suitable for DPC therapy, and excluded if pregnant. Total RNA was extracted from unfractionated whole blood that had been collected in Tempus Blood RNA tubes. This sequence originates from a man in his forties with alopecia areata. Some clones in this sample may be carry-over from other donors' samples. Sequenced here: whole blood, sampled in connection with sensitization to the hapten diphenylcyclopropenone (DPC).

DNA sequence: TGTGCCAGCAGTCAACAGGGCATTCAGTACTTC. This encodes CASSQQGIQYF. The V gene is TRBV6-1 and the J gene is TRBJ2-4, and TRBD1 may be the D gene, going by 6 matching bases. V and J are truncated by 5 bases and 9 bases respectively, leaving an intervening sequence of 8 bases. The CDR3 spans 11 residues, from the cysteine through the phenylalanine. The CDR3 DNA has 33 bases and is translated from base 1. CDR1 and CDR2 were assigned from the germline V gene as MNHNS and SASEGT.